A single sample is the source of the 14 T cell receptor beta chains below, sequenced in a study of blood T cell repertoires in COVID-19. Here immunoSEQ multiplex PCR was the method, and the copy in TCRdb shows in-frame clones only, minus some. This sample has about 17,000 clones, with approximately 89% found just once. Sequenced input: peripheral blood. Receptor source: a man in his 60s with active COVID-19.

This clone was seen just once. The J gene is TRBJ2-7, the V gene TRBV27, with D tentatively TRBD1 (5 bases). V gave up 3 bases and J gave up 6 bases, with 15 bases separating them. Germline assignment: CDR1 MNHEY and CDR2 SMNVEV (reference sequence). CDR3 length: 14 residues. In DNA form, the CDR3 reads TGTGCCAGCAGTTTGGGGCCTGGGGTAGTCGAGCAGTACTTC. This codes for CASSLGPGVVEQYF.

Concerning this clone: Other DNA sequences within the sample encode an identical CDR3. This chain uses TRBV5-1 with TRBJ2-5, with TRBD2 identical over 10 bases. Germline V gene sequence: CDR1 SGHRS, CDR2 YFSETQ. This CDR3 contains 15 residues. Trimming took 0 bases from V and 4 from J; bases not matched to a gene: 3. CDR3 DNA: TGCGCCAGCAGCTTGGAAGCTAGCGGGGGAGAGACCCAGTACTTC. Protein sequence: CASSLEASGGETQYF.

The J gene is TRBJ1-2, the V gene TRBV4-2; 7 bases are a match to TRBD1. The germline gives CDR1 LGHNA, CDR2 YNFKEQ. This CDR3 spans 14 amino acids. After removal of 1 base from V and 8 bases from J, the junction contained 7 bases not matched to a gene. As DNA, the CDR3 is TGTGCCAGCAGCCAAGGCAAGGGGGCTGCCGGCTACACCTTC. Translating it yields CASSQGKGAAGYTF.

The J gene is TRBJ2-1, the V gene TRBV3-1 (or the pseudogene TRBV3-2); 13 bases align to TRBD2. The CDR3 sequence is 17 residues long. V shed 3 bases and J 6 bases; nucleotides not matched to a gene: 8. Germline CDR1 LGHDT, CDR2 YNNKEL (reference sequence). DNA for the CDR3: TGTGCCAGCAGCCAGGTACTAGCGGGGGGGCGGGTCAATGAGCAGTTCTTC. It codes for CASSQVLAGGRVNEQFF.

This chain uses TRBV28 with TRBJ2-5; 13 bases align to TRBD2. Per germline, CDR1 MDHEN and CDR2 SYDVKM. The CDR3 sequence is 16 residues long. Trimming removed 8 bases from V and 5 bases from J; junction bases left unmatched: 11. CDR3 nucleotides: TGTGCCAGCCGGGACTCACTAGCGGGGGGGCAGGAGACCCAGTACTTC. The encoded protein is CASRDSLAGGQETQYF.

The gene calls are TRBV6-5 and TRBJ1-6; D ambiguous. Germline V gene data show CDR1 as MNHEY and CDR2 as SVGAGI. The V and J ends lost 8 bases and 5 bases respectively, with 13 bases between them. The CDR3 covers 14 residues. This CDR3 is CASGRDNHNSPLHF. The CDR3 DNA reads as TGTGCCAGCGGCCGGGATAATCATAATTCACCCCTCCACTTT.

The CDR3 bases are TGTGCCAGTAGCGGGAGCCCCGGGGAGACCCAGTACTTC. Protein product: CASSGSPGETQYF. This chain uses TRBV19 with TRBJ2-5; weak D call: TRBD2 (6 bases). With 6 bases removed from V and 5 bases from J, the gap between germline ends came to 13 bases. CDR3 length equals 13 residues. The germline V gene has CDR1 LNHDA and CDR2 SQIVND (reference sequence).

The J gene is TRBJ2-7, the V gene TRBV29-1, with 7 nucleotides matching TRBD1. The CDR3 is 11 residues long. Germline CDR1 is SQVTM and CDR2 is ANQGSEA. Trimming took 5 bases from V and 6 from J; bases not matched to a gene: 4. As DNA, the CDR3 is TGCAGCGTTACAACAGGGGCCGAGCAGTACGTC. Amino acid sequence: CSVTTGAEQYV.

This chain connects TRBV5-1 to TRBJ2-2; maybe TRBD2 (6 bases). The germline V gene has CDR1 SGHRS and CDR2 YFSETQ. CDR3 size: 16 residues. The V end was cut by 2 bases, the J end by 5 bases, with 16 bases between. This chain's CDR3 is CASSFFRGDGTGELFF. The DNA of the CDR3 is TGCGCCAGCAGCTTCTTTCGCGGGGATGGGACCGGGGAGCTGTTTTTT.

This clone was counted a single time. This sequence joins TRBV14 and TRBJ1-1; D is undetermined. Germline CDR1 reads SGHDN; CDR2 reads FVKESK. This CDR3 comprises 13 residues. V gave up 6 bases and J gave up 2 bases, with 10 bases separating them. This CDR3 reads CASSLHFNTEAFF. As DNA, the CDR3 is TGTGCCAGCAGTCTTCACTTTAACACTGAAGCTTTCTTT.

CDR3 region: CARQLAGGTRTGELFF. The CDR3 DNA reads TGTGCCAGACAACTAGCGGGGGGGACGAGGACCGGGGAGCTGTTTTTT. This chain connects TRBV27 to TRBJ2-2; TRBD2 agrees at 13 bases. The V gene's germline CDR1 is MNHEY and CDR2 SMNVEV (reference sequence). The CDR3 covers 16 residues. J lost 5 bases, V lost 9 bases, and 9 bases had no gene match.

The chain links TRBV5-4 to TRBJ2-6; D may be TRBD2 (6 bases). V gave up 0 bases and J gave up 4 bases, with 11 bases separating them. The CDR3 consists of 16 residues. Looked up from germline, CDR1 is SGHNT and CDR2 is YYREEE (reference sequence). The CDR3 reads CASSLARGAGANVLTF. The DNA of the CDR3 is TGTGCCAGCAGCTTGGCCCGCGGGGCCGGGGCCAACGTCCTGACTTTC. The full variable domain, with the rest looked up from reference TRBV5-4 and TRBJ2-6, is ETGVTQSPTHLIKTRGQQVTLRCSSQSGHNTVSWYQQALGQGPQFIFQYYREEENGRGNFPPRFSGLQFPNYSSELNVNALELDDSALYLCASSLARGAGANVLTFGAGSRLTVL.

The V call is TRBV27, the J call TRBJ2-7; a possible D gene is TRBD2 (6 bases). Trimming shortened V by 10 bases and J by 6 bases, and 13 bases separated the two germline ends. Germline V gene sequence: CDR1 MNHEY, CDR2 SMNVEV (reference sequence). The CDR3 has 11 amino acids. The CDR3 nucleotides are TGTGCCACCAGGGACTTCGGCGAGCAGTACTTC. It yields the protein CATRDFGEQYF.

The V and J genes are TRBV1 and TRBJ2-1; the table's D call of TRBD2 was not tested on the DNA. TRBV1 is tagged as a pseudogene. CDR3 length equals 13 residues. CDR3 in amino acids: CTSSQDRGGQQFF. CDR3 DNA: TGCACCAGCAGCCAAGATAGGGGGGGGCAACAGTTCTTC.